The 2 T cell receptor beta chains given below trace back to one sample, sequenced in a study of cytomegalovirus exposure and HLA in healthy donors. PCR involved 60 Vbeta and 13 Jbeta primers. The data were produced by immunoSEQ multiplex PCR, yet TCRdb's version contains in-frame clones alone and is incomplete. The sample holds 170,000 or so clones; 70% to 90% are singletons and the top ten take 4.8%. The sample taken for sequencing was PBMCs. The receptors shown here come from a girl aged 10 to 17 in good health and CMV-seropositive.

The chain joins TRBV30 to TRBJ2-7; 11 bases are a match to TRBD1. Germline trimming cut 3 bases from V and 5 bases from J; bases unmatched to any gene: 6. The CDR3 covers 14 residues. The germline gives CDR1 GTSNPN, CDR2 SVGIG (reference sequence). This chain's CDR3 is CAWRGQGAYHEQYF. In DNA, the CDR3 is TGTGCCTGGAGAGGACAGGGGGCTTATCACGAGCAGTACTTC.

The genes are TRBV9 and TRBJ2-7; D is perhaps TRBD2 (5 bases). The CDR3 runs to 13 residues. Germline loops: CDR1 SGDLS, CDR2 YYNGEE. V lost 0 bases and J 2 bases, leaving 6 bases between the germline ends. The DNA of the CDR3 is TGTGCCAGCAGCGTAGCCGGGGCCTACGAGCAGTACTTC. This translates into CASSVAGAYEQYF. The whole variable domain, remainder taken from reference TRBV9 and TRBJ2-7, is DSGVTQTPKHLITATGQRVTLRCSPRSGDLSVYWYQQSLDQGLQFLIQYYNGEERAKGNILERFSAQQFPDLHSELNLSSLELGDSALYFCASSVAGAYEQYFGPGTRLTVT.